This TCR beta chain was observed in a study of CD8 T cells in Susac syndrome. TCR beta was sequenced from blood CD8+ and CD4+ T cells. With random hexamers, about 0.45 to 1 ug RNA was reverse transcribed. MiXCR, applied by TCRdb to the immunoSEQ multiplex PCR reads, yields one record per CDR3 protein. The sample consists of a few hundred thousand distinct CDR3 sequences, approximately 85% of them appearing once. Germline CDR1 and CDR2: LGHDT and YNNKEL (reference sequence). V lost 3 bases and J lost 3; bases outside the gene matches: 1. This CDR3 region has 15 residues. The TCR sequence derives from a human donor with multiple sclerosis. The specimen was CD8+ T cells from PBMCs. The rearrangement uses TRBV3-1 and TRBJ2-7, with 14 bases aligning to TRBD2. The CDR3 DNA follows: TGTGCCAGCAGCCATGGGACTAGCGGGGGCTACGAGCAGTACTTC. It yields the protein CASSHGTSGGYEQYF.